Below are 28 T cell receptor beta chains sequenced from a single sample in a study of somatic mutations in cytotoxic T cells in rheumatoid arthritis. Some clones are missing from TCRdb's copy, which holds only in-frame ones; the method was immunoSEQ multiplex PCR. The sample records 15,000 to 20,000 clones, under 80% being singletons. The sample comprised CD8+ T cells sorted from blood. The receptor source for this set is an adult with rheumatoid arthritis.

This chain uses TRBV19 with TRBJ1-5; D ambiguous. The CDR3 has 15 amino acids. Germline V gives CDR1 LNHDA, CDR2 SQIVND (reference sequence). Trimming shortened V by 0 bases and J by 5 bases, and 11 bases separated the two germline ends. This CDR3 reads CASSIDFERYQPQHF. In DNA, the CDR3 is TGTGCCAGTAGTATAGATTTCGAACGATATCAGCCCCAGCATTTT.

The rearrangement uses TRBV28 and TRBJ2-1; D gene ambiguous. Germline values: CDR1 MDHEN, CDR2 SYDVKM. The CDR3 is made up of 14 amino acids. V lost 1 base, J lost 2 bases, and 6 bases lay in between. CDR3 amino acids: CASSLLGPYNEQFF. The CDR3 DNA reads TGTGCCAGCAGTTTATTAGGGCCCTACAATGAGCAGTTCTTC.

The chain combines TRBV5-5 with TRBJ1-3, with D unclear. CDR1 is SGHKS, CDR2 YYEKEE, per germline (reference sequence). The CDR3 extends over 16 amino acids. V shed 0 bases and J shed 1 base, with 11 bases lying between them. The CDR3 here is CASSLEYFSSGNTIYF. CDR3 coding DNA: TGTGCCAGCAGCTTGGAGTACTTCTCTTCTGGAAACACCATATATTTT.

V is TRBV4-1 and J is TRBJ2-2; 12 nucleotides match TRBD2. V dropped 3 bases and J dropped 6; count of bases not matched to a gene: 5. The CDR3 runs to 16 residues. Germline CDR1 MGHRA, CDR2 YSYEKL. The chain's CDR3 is CASSHRLAGAAGELFF. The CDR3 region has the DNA TGCGCCAGCAGCCATCGACTAGCGGGAGCGGCCGGGGAGCTGTTTTTT.

The CDR3 nucleotides are TGTGCCAGCAGTGAAATAGGGGGAGGAAGCAATCAGCCCCAGCATTTT. Translated: CASSEIGGGSNQPQHF. V usage is TRBV2 and J usage is TRBJ1-5, with D tentatively TRBD1 (6 bases). The germline gives CDR1 SNHLY, CDR2 FYNNEI. V dropped 2 bases and J dropped 1 base, with 12 bases sitting between them. CDR3 size: 16 residues. Variable domain in full (rest from reference TRBV2 and TRBJ1-5): EPEVTQTPSHQVTQMGQEVILRCVPISNHLYFYWYRQILGQKVEFLVSFYNNEISEKSEIFDDQFSVERPDGSNFTLKIRSTKLEDSAMYFCASSEIGGGSNQPQHFGDGTRLSIL.

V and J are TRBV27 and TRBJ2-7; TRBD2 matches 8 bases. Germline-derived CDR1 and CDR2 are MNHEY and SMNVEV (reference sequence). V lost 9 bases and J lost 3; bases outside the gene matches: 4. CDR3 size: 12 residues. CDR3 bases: TGTGCCAGGTGCGGGAGGAGCTACGAGCAGTACTTC. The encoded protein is CARCGRSYEQYF.

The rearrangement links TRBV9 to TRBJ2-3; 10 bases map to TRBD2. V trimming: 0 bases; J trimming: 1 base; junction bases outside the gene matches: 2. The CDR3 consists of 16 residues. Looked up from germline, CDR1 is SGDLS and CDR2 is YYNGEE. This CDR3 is CASSVELAGGTDTQYF. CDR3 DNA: TGTGCCAGCAGCGTAGAGCTAGCGGGGGGCACAGATACGCAGTATTTT. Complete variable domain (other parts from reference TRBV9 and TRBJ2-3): DSGVTQTPKHLITATGQRVTLRCSPRSGDLSVYWYQQSLDQGLQFLIQYYNGEERAKGNILERFSAQQFPDLHSELNLSSLELGDSALYFCASSVELAGGTDTQYFGPGTRLTVL.

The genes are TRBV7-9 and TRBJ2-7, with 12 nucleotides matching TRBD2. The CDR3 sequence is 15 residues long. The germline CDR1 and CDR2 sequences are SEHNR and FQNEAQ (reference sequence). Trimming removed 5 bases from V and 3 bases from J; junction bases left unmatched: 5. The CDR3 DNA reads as TGTGCCAGCAGCCCTAGCGGGGGGGCCAACTACGAGCAGTACTTC. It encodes CASSPSGGANYEQYF.

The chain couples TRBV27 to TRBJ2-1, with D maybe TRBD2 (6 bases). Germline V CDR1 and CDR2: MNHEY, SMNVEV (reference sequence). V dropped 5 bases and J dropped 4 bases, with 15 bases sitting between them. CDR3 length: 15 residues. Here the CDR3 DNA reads TGTGCCAGCAGTAGCCGGGACTCCTGGTACAATGAGCAGTTCTTC. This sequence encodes CASSSRDSWYNEQFF.

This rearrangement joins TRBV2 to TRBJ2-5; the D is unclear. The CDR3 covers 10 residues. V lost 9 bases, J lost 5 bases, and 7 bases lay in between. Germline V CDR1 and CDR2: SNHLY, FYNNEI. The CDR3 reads CASLRETQYF. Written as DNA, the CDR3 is TGTGCCAGTTTACGGGAGACCCAGTACTTC. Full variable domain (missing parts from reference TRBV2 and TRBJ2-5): EPEVTQTPSHQVTQMGQEVILRCVPISNHLYFYWYRQILGQKVEFLVSFYNNEISEKSEIFDDQFSVERPDGSNFTLKIRSTKLEDSAMYFCASLRETQYFGPGTRLLVL.

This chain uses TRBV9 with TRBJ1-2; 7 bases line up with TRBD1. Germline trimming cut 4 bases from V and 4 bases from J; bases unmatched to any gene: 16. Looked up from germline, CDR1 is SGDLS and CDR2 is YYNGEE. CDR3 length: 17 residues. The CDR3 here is CASSPDPSQGGIYGYTF. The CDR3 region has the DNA TGTGCCAGCAGCCCTGACCCTTCCCAGGGGGGCATCTATGGCTACACCTTC.

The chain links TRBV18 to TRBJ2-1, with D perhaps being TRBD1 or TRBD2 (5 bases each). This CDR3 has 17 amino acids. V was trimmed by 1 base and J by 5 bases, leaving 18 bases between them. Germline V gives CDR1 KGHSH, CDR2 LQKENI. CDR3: CASSPLSRDHPHNEQFF. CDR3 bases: TGTGCCAGCTCACCACTTTCCCGGGACCATCCCCACAATGAGCAGTTCTTC.

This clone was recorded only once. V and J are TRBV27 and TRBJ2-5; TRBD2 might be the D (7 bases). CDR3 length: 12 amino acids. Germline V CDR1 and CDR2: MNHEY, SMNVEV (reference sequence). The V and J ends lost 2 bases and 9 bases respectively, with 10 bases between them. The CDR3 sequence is CASSLEGGAQYF. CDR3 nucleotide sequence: TGTGCCAGCAGTTTAGAGGGGGGGGCCCAGTACTTC.

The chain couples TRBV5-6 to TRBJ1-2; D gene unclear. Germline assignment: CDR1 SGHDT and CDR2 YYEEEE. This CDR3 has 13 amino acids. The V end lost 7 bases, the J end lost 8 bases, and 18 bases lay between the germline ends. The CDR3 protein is CASGAGGLGGYTF. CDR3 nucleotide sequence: TGTGCCAGCGGTGCGGGAGGGCTTGGGGGCTACACCTTC.

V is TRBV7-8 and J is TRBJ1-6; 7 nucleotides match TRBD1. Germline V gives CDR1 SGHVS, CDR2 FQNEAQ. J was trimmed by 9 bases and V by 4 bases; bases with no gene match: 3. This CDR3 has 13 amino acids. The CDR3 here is CASSSGGFSPLHF. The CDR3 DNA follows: TGTGCCAGCAGCTCAGGGGGGTTTTCACCCCTCCACTTT.

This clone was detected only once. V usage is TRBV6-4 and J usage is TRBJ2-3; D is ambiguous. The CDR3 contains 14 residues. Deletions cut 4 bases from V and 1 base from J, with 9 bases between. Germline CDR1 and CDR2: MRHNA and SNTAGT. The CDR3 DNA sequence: TGTGCCAGCAGTGTAGACCTCGGCACAGATACGCAGTATTTT. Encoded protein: CASSVDLGTDTQYF.

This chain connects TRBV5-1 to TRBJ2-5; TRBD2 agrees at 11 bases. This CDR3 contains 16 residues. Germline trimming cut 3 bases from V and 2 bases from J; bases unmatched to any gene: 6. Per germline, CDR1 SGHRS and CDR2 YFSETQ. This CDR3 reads CASSSGLAAIQETQYF. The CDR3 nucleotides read TGCGCCAGCAGCTCGGGACTAGCGGCAATTCAAGAGACCCAGTACTTC.

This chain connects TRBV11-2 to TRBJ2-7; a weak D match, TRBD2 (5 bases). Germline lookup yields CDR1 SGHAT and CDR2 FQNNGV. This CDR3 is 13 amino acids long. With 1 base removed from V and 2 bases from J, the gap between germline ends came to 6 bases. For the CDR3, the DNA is TGTGCCAGCAGCTTAGGAGCGGCCTACGAGCAGTACTTC. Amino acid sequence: CASSLGAAYEQYF. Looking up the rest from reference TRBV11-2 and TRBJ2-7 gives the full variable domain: EAGVAQSPRYKIIEKRQSVAFWCNPISGHATLYWYQQILGQGPKLLIQFQNNGVVDDSQLPKDRFSAERLKGVDSTLKIQPAKLEDSAVYLCASSLGAAYEQYFGPGTRLTVT.

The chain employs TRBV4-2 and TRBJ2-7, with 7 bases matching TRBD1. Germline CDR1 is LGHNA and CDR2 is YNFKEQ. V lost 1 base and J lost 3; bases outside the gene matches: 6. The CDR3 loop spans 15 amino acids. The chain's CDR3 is CASSQGRGQIYEQYF. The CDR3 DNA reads TGTGCCAGCAGCCAAGGCCGGGGACAGATCTACGAGCAGTACTTC.

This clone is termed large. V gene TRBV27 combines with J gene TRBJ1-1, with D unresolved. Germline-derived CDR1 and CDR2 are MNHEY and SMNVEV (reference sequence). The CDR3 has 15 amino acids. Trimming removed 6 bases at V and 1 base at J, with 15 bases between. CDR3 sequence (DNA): TGTGCCAGCAGCCTTAGAGTAGAGGGGAACACTGAAGCTTTCTTT. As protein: CASSLRVEGNTEAFF.

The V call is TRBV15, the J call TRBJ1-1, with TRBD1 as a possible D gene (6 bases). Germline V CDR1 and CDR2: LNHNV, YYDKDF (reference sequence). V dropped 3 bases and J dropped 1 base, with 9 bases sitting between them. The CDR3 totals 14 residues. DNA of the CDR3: TGTGCCACCAGCAGGGGAGGGGGGAACACTGAAGCTTTCTTT. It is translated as CATSRGGGNTEAFF. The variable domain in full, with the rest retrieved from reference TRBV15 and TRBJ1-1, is DAMVIQNPRYQVTQFGKPVTLSCSQTLNHNVMYWYQQKSSQAPKLLFHYYDKDFNNEADTPDNFQSRRPNTSFCFLDIRSPGLGDTAMYLCATSRGGGNTEAFFGQGTRLTVV.

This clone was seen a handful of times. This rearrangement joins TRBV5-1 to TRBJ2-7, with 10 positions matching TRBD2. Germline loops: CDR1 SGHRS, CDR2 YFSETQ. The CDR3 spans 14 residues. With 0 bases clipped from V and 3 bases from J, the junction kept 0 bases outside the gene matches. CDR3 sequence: CASSLASGSYEQYF. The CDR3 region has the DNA TGCGCCAGCAGCTTGGCTAGCGGGAGCTACGAGCAGTACTTC. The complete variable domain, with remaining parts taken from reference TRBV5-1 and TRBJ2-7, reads KAGVTQTPRYLIKTRGQQVTLSCSPISGHRSVSWYQQTPGQGLQFLFEYFSETQRNKGNFPGRFSGRQFSNSRSEMNVSTLELGDSALYLCASSLASGSYEQYFGPGTRLTVT.

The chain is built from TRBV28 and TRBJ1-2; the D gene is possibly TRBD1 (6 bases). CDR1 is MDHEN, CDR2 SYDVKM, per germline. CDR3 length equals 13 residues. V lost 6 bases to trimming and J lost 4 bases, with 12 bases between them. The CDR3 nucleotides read TGTGCCAGCAGCCGCTCGGACAGCTATGGCTACACCTTC. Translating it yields CASSRSDSYGYTF.

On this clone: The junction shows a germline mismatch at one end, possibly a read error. This CDR3 is CASSFLSPEAFF. The DNA of the CDR3 is TGTGCCAGCAGCTTCTTATCTCCTGAGGCTTTCTTT. This chain connects TRBV13 to TRBJ1-1; D is ambiguous. The CDR3 runs to 12 residues. Per the germline V gene, CDR1 is PRHDT and CDR2 is FYEKMQ (reference sequence). Full variable domain (outside the CDR3, taken from reference TRBV13 and TRBJ1-1): AAGVIQSPRHLIKEKRETATLKCYPIPRHDTVYWYQQGPGQDPQFLISFYEKMQSDKGSIPDRFSAQQFSDYHSELNMSSLELGDSALYFCASSFLSPEAFFGQGTRLTVV.

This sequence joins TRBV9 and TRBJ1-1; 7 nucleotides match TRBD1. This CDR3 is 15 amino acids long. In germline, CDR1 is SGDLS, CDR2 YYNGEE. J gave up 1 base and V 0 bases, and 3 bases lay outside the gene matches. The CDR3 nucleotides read TGTGCCAGCAGCGTAGAAGGGACAGCGAACACTGAAGCTTTCTTT. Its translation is CASSVEGTANTEAFF.

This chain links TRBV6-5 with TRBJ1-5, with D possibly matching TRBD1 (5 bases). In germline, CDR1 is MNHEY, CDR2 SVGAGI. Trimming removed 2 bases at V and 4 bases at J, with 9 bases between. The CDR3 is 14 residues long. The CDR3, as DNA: TGTGCCAGCAGTTACGATGGGGGGAATCAGCCCCAGCATTTT. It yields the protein CASSYDGGNQPQHF.

Here the CDR3 DNA reads TGTGCCAGCAGCTTAGGGCCTAGCGGGGCTTACGAGCAGTACTTC. Its protein product is CASSLGPSGAYEQYF. V is TRBV7-9 and J is TRBJ2-7; TRBD2 aligns across 9 bases. Germline V CDR1 and CDR2: SEHNR, FQNEAQ (reference sequence). J was trimmed by 4 bases and V by 1 base; bases with no gene match: 5. The CDR3 contains 15 residues.

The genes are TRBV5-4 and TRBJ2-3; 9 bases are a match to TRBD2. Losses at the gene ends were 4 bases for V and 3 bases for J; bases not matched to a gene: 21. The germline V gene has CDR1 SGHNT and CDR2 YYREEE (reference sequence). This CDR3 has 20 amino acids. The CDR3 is CASSPLAWAGGPRETDTQYF. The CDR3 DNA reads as TGTGCCAGCAGCCCTCTGGCTTGGGCGGGGGGGCCGAGGGAGACAGATACGCAGTATTTT.